This section outlines one T cell receptor (beta chain) sequence together with its context. Methods used by the authors: The assay estimated nucleated cells by amplifying reference gene primers. Generated by immunoSEQ multiplex PCR, the TCRdb table keeps only in-frame clones and is missing some. V and J calls and clone size are copied from that table; D and trimming were computed from the DNA. Among just over 250,000 clones listed, 80% to 95% were seen once. Seattle researchers signed up patients amid active infection and tracked them longitudinally. The data originate from a study of blood T cell repertoires in COVID-19. For the study at large: Specimens from acute and convalescent COVID-19 originated in the United States, Italy and Spain.

Germline CDR1 and CDR2: SGHRS and YFSETQ. The CDR3 has 14 residues. Deletions cut 3 bases from V and 6 bases from J, with 13 bases between. Sequencing was carried out using peripheral blood. The source is a person in their late teens or twenties with COVID-19, enrolled during active disease. The chain employs TRBV5-1 and TRBJ2-1; maybe TRBD2 (6 bases). The CDR3 sequence is CASSWAGSTNEQFF. The DNA of the CDR3 is TGCGCCAGCAGCTGGGCGGGATCCACCAATGAGCAGTTCTTC.